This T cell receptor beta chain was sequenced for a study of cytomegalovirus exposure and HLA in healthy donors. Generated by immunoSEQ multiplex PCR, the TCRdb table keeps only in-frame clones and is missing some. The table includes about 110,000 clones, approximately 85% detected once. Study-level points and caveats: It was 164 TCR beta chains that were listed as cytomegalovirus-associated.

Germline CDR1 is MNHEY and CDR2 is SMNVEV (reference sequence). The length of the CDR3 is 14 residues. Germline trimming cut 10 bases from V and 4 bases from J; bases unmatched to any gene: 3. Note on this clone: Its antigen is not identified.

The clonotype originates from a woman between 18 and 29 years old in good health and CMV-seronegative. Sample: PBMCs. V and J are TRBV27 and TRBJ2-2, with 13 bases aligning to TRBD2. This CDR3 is CATRLAGGTGELFF. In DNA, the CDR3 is TGTGCCACCAGACTAGCGGGAGGCACCGGGGAGCTGTTTTTT.